This T cell receptor (beta chain) derives from a study of CXCR3-negative and CXCR3-positive naive CD8 T cells. Study-wide results and caveats: Hydrophobicity was higher for TRB CDR3s found in CXCR3-positive naive cells than in CXCR3-negative naive cells.

In the case of this clonotype: Its antigen is as yet unknown.

Per germline, CDR1 SGHVS and CDR2 FNYEAQ. There are 17 residues in the CDR3. Each TRB cDNA library was prepared by 5' RACE (with UMI labels). Following a re-call of the 5' RACE reads, TCRdb has one entry per CDR3 protein and lacks DNA. This sample contains some 140,000 distinct CDR3 sequences. The V call is TRBV7-6, the J call TRBJ2-5; with no DNA, the TCRdb D assignment of TRBD1 cannot be verified. This sequence was found in a human donor in good health. Some clones in this sample may be carry-over from other donors' samples. The sequencing input was naive CXCR3+ CD8+ T cells from blood. Subset in this sample: CD45RO-CCR7+CD27+CD95- naive CD8+ T cells expressing CXCR3 (TNR3+). This chain's CDR3 is CASSGIVRLGGRETQYF.